This T cell receptor beta chain was observed in a study of T-cell memory formation after mild COVID-19. V lost 2 bases, J lost 0 bases, and 12 bases lay in between. The CDR3 has 16 amino acids. Germline V gives CDR1 LGHDT, CDR2 YNNKEL (reference sequence). MiXCR was run by TCRdb on the 5' RACE reads, yielding one entry per CDR3 protein. The sample consists of about 610,000 distinct CDR3 sequences, approximately 15% of them appearing once. V usage is TRBV3-1 and J usage is TRBJ2-3; maybe TRBD1 (6 bases). The clonotype originates from an adult woman who had mild COVID-19 (a few samples of this study predate the infection). Cell type and time point are not known. Specimen: PBMCs or a T cell subset sorted from them (not recorded which). CDR3 region: CASSQSRGHSTDTQYF. The CDR3 bases are TGTGCCAGCAGCCAAAGCCGGGGACATAGCACAGATACGCAGTATTTT.